This TCR beta chain was retrieved from a study of blood T cell repertoires in COVID-19. Original data processing: Scientists estimated how many nucleated cells there were by amplifying reference gene primers. Generated by immunoSEQ multiplex PCR, the TCRdb table keeps only in-frame clones and is missing some. V and J calls and clone size are copied from that table; D and trimming were computed from the DNA. The sample records approximately 230,000 clones, 87% being singletons. Participants were placed into cohorts based on the clinical history they reported. This clone occurred once. The sequence derives from a woman aged 25 to 45 with acute COVID-19. Input material: PBMCs or T cells enriched from blood (not recorded which).

CDR3 bases: TGTGCCAGCAGTTCTCTAGCGGGGGGGACCTACGAGCAGTACTTC. Protein sequence: CASSSLAGGTYEQYF. The rearrangement links TRBV11-1 to TRBJ2-7, with TRBD2 identical over 12 bases. The germline CDR1 and CDR2 sequences are SGHAT and FQDESV (reference sequence). This CDR3 is 15 amino acids long. V shed 6 bases and J 2 bases; nucleotides not matched to a gene: 5.